This TCR beta chain was captured in a study of T cell responses to AZD1222 COVID-19 vaccine. Whole-study context: Pooling was applied to second doses at about 4 or about 12 weeks. Broader study findings: Only a handful of people who got AZD1222 tested seropositive at baseline. All repertoire sampling was performed exclusively after the peak T cell response.

With respect to this clone: No antigen is known for it.

CDR1 and CDR2 from the germline V gene are MGHRA and YSYEKL. This CDR3 is built from 17 residues. V lost 2 bases and J lost 1; bases outside the gene matches: 7. Libraries were prepared by immunoSEQ multiplex PCR; TCRdb keeps only in-frame clonotypes and omits some of them. Of about 150,000 clones listed, 90% to 95% were seen once; the top ten hold 1.5% to 2%. This rearrangement joins TRBV4-1 to TRBJ2-3; 9 bases line up with TRBD2. Sequenced here: peripheral blood, sampled on day 0 of AZD1222 vaccination. This sequence originates from an adult in good health. The CDR3 here is CASSQPLAGRGTDTQYF. CDR3 DNA: TGCGCCAGCAGCCAACCCCTAGCGGGAAGGGGCACAGATACGCAGTATTTT.